This T cell receptor (beta chain) was identified in a study of cytomegalovirus exposure and HLA in healthy donors. Study findings and constraints: Some V segments, including TRBV6-2 and TRBV6-3, were excluded as indistinguishable.

The donors (healthy individuals) were bone marrow donors. With respect to this clone: No antigen is known for it.

This PCR relied on a set of 60 Vbeta primers and 13 Jbeta primers. Data came from immunoSEQ multiplex PCR; TCRdb stores just in-frame clones and leaves some out. The table lists about 130,000 clones, about 78% of them singletons. This CDR3 region has 14 residues. V dropped 5 bases and J dropped 6; count of bases not matched to a gene: 11. The germline V gene has CDR1 GTSNPN and CDR2 SVGIG (reference sequence). The J gene is TRBJ2-3, the V gene TRBV30; 7 bases are shared with TRBD2. This clonotype was obtained from a middle-aged man in good health and CMV-seronegative. The material sequenced was PBMCs. The CDR3: CAWGGGGFRDTQYF. The CDR3 DNA sequence: TGTGCCTGGGGTGGGGGAGGGTTTCGGGATACGCAGTATTTT.